The subject of this entry is one TCR beta chain. What it binds is unknown. A junction boundary mismatches the germline segment, possibly from a read error. TCRdb itself ran the reads through MiXCR, one entry per CDR3 protein. The sample has some 600,000 distinct CDR3 sequences, 20% to 30% seen once. This CDR3 is built from 13 residues. Germline loops: CDR1 SGHVS, CDR2 FNYEAQ. This specimen belongs to a study of T cell repertoires in cytomegalovirus infection. Study context: Carrying CMV and the relevant HLA type showed in public TCR beta signatures.

Study-level findings and limits: Across the ex vivo response, the dominant clonotypes were HLA-C-restricted CMV-specific TCR beta clonotypes.

This sequence originates from a human donor in good health (CMV status not recorded). Some clones in this sample may be carry-over from other donors' samples. The chain couples TRBV7-6 to TRBJ1-2; D remains unclear. Sample: CD8+ T cells from PBMCs. CDR3 loop: CTSSFGGNYGYTF. As DNA, the CDR3 is TGTACCAGCAGCTTCGGCGGTAACTATGGCTACACCTTC.